The subject of this entry is one TCR beta chain. Cohorts were assigned according to the clinical history that participants reported. This record comes from a study of blood T cell repertoires in COVID-19. Overall study context: COVID-19 samples, acute and convalescent, were from the United States, Italy and Spain. PBMCs, B-cell-depleted T cells, or T cells were the source of the cDNA or gDNA that made up the material.

Some clones are missing from TCRdb's copy, which holds only in-frame ones; the method was immunoSEQ multiplex PCR. The sample holds about 200,000 clones, about 90% seen once. This CDR3 spans 17 amino acids. The V and J ends lost 3 bases and 2 bases, in that order; junction bases with no gene match: 9. CDR1 and CDR2 (germline): LNHDA, SQIVND (reference sequence). The material sequenced was PBMCs or T cells enriched from blood (not recorded which). The TCR sequence derives from a woman in her twenties or thirties who had recovered from COVID-19. The chain employs TRBV19 and TRBJ2-1, with TRBD1 matching 8 bases. The CDR3 DNA reads TGTGCCAGTAGTATCGGCGGGACAGGATACGCCTACAATGAGCAGTTCTTC. Its protein product is CASSIGGTGYAYNEQFF.